The T cell receptor (beta chain) described here comes from a study of T-cell memory formation after mild COVID-19. TCRdb re-analysed the 5' RACE reads in MiXCR, keeping a single row per CDR3 protein. The table lists about 350,000 distinct CDR3 sequences, over 25% of them singletons. This CDR3 has 15 amino acids. CDR1 and CDR2 from the germline V gene are SGHRS and YFSETQ. J gave up 5 bases and V 4 bases, and 8 bases lay outside the gene matches. The receptor was derived from an adult woman who had mild COVID-19 (a few samples of this study predate the infection). Cell type and time point are not known. The chain uses TRBV5-1 and TRBJ2-7, with 11 nucleotides matching TRBD2. Material: PBMCs or a T cell subset sorted from them (not recorded which). The CDR3 reads CASSPYLAGGNEQYF. The CDR3, as DNA: TGCGCCAGCAGCCCCTACCTAGCGGGGGGCAACGAGCAGTACTTC.